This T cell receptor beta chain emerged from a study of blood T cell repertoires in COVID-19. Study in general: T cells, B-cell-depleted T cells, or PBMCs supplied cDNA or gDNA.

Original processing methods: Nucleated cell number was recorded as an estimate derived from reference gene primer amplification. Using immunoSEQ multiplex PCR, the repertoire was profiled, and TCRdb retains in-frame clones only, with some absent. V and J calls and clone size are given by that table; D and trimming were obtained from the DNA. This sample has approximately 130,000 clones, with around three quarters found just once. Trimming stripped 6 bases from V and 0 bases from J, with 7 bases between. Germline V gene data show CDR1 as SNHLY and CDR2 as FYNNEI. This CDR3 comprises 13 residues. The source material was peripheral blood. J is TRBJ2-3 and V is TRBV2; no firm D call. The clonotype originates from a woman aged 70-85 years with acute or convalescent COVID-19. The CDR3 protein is CASRAGSTDTQYF. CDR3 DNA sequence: TGTGCCAGCAGGGCCGGGAGCACAGATACGCAGTATTTT.